What follows is one TCR beta chain and its context. Its matching antigen is unknown. Amplification used 60 Vbeta primers and 13 Jbeta primers. Data came from immunoSEQ multiplex PCR; TCRdb stores just in-frame clones and leaves some out. Of approximately 130,000 clones in the sample, about 83% were seen once. The data originate from a study of cytomegalovirus exposure and HLA in healthy donors. At the level of the study: Among the 300 to 500 genotyped donors, over 70% were placed in the Caucasian-associated ancestry cluster. Findings of the study overall: Presence/absence analyses supposed approximately even sequencing depth among donors.

The germline gives CDR1 SEHNR, CDR2 FQNEAQ (reference sequence). The CDR3 is 15 amino acids. Germline trimming cut 0 bases from V and 4 bases from J; bases unmatched to any gene: 4. Whereas donors were nominally healthy upon sampling, unrecorded immune exposures were probable. This TCR derives from a man aged 30 to 45 in good health and CMV-seronegative. J is TRBJ1-1 and V is TRBV7-9; 8 bases align to TRBD1. The sequenced sample was PBMCs. The CDR3 loop reads CASSLALTGGTEAFF. CDR3 nucleotide sequence: TGTGCCAGCAGCTTAGCGTTAACAGGGGGCACTGAAGCTTTCTTT.